The sequence of this T cell receptor beta chain was determined in a study of long-term antiretroviral therapy in people with HIV. Only United States sites treated participants with HIV. It was version v3.0 of the immunoSEQ assay that was run at survey level. Sequenced by immunoSEQ multiplex PCR; TCRdb stores in-frame clones only, minus some. The sample comprises about 25,000 clones, 80% to 90% of which are singletons, and about a sixth rests with the top ten. The source was unsorted PBMCs, collected 1.2 years after starting antiretroviral therapy. The clonotype was recovered from a middle-aged man with HIV.

For the CDR3, the DNA is TGTGCCAGCAGCAAAGGAAGAAGGTGGAGAGACACAGATACGCAGTATTTT. Its protein product is CASSKGRRWRDTDTQYF. This chain joins TRBV21-1 and TRBJ2-3; the D call TRBD2 from the table was never checked on the DNA. TRBV21-1 is annotated as a pseudogene. The CDR3 spans 17 residues.